This T cell receptor beta chain stems from a study of blood T cells in healthy people across ages. Findings and limits, study-wide: Since the PBMCs were unsorted, naive and antigen-experienced cells could not be conclusively compared. Both naive CD4+ cell counts and diversity were greater in long-lived donors than in aged donors. Older individuals had lower TCR beta diversity per million T cells (the decline was roughly linear).

Comment on this clonotype: Its antigen is unidentified.

V lost 3 bases, J lost 4 bases, and 6 bases stayed unmatched. Germline assignment: CDR1 SGHRS and CDR2 YFSETQ. The CDR3 extends over 17 amino acids. PBMCs numbering at least 7 million were isolated per sample. Sample-barcoded 5' priming and a J-beta primer mix drove a second PCR of roughly 7 to 11 cycles. One entry per CDR3 protein, called by TCRdb with MiXCR from the 5' RACE reads. The data show 1,500,000 or so distinct CDR3 sequences, with roughly 59% seen just once and about 6.3% held by the top ten. The V and J genes are TRBV5-1 and TRBJ2-1; 14 positions agree with TRBD2. This TCR was recovered from a man aged 18 to 29 in good health. The sequenced sample consisted of blood. CDR3 coding DNA: TGCGCCAGCAGCTCTCGGGGACTAGCGGGAGTATACAATGAGCAGTTCTTC. Protein: CASSSRGLAGVYNEQFF.